The following is a T cell receptor beta chain sequence with its context. Its antigen is currently not known. Base qualities are missing; no much larger clone stands one base away. The CDR3 contains 14 residues, cysteine and phenylalanine counted. Solely the CDR3 DNA is kept, with 42 bases framed from the first base. V loses 1 base of germline sequence and J loses 5 bases, and the interval between the two ends is 6 bases. As encoded in the germline V gene, CDR1 is SGHTA while CDR2 is FQGNSA. This record comes from a study of T cell responses to AZD1222 COVID-19 vaccine (dated by TCRdb to the early 2020s). Study-level background: AZD1222 recipients whose second dose came at about 4 weeks and those whose second dose came at about 12 weeks were combined into one group, since spike-specific TCR depth and breadth did not differ between the two schedules. TCR sequencing was performed for some 250 trial participants, of whom 200 to 220 were given two doses of AZD1222 and around 25 were given two doses of MenACWY control vaccine. Trial participants were enrolled into age subgroups of 18-55, 56-69 and 70-plus years, which contained 148, 28 and 57 TCR-sequenced participants, respectively. Study-wide conclusions, independent of this receptor: After two AZD1222 doses, spike-specific TCR breadth and depth were significantly higher than at day 0 and than in MenACWY recipients. The vaccine-associated CD4 TCRs covered the entire spike protein, and the dominant responses fell in regions 160-218 and 743-854. Reportedly, almost half of the unique spike-specific TCRs recognized epitopes lying outside the regions that are mutated in the B.1.351 and B.1.1.7 variants. Because no day 14 peak-response samples were available, repertoires were characterized only after the peak T cell response. In the small 56-69-year group, the increase in depth fell short of significance, most likely because of low power. Conclusions about previously exposed vaccinees are limited, since just 5 to 7 AZD1222 recipients were seropositive for SARS-CoV-2 at baseline. Participants were mostly white British, with more females than males. The authors suggested clonal diversity may have been underestimated.

The time point label, as the study defines it: baseline before first vaccination. Vaccinee samples were obtained from the UK trials COV001 and COV002, which included a single-blind randomized controlled phase 2/3 trial of AZD1222 (ChAdOx1 nCoV-19) in healthy adults. Trial participant PBMC samples were collected at day 0 and day 28 after the second dose for TCRbeta chain sequencing. The CDR3 regions of human TCRbeta chains were subjected to immunosequencing. In the authors' own workflow: TCRs in the repertoires were matched against a reference library of SARS-CoV-2-specific TCRs that had been generated with the MIRA antigen-specificity platform. Breadth was defined as the fraction of unique TCRs that were SARS-CoV-2-associated, and depth was defined as the fraction of total T cells that were SARS-CoV-2-associated. Each spike-specific TCR was assigned to its reactive spike region and to a CD4 or CD8 class using the MIRA data. Log10-transformed breadth and depth values were compared by one-way ANOVA with Sidak's multiple comparisons tests. TCRdb re-hosts the immuneACCESS table, in-frame sequences only. Its copies lack some clones; in the studies checked, an unresolved V gene accounts for under half of them, and the cause for the rest is not known. That table gives V, J and clone size, and the DNA gave D and trimming. Within this sample are around 180,000 clones, with almost 95% of them counted one time only. The ten largest clones add up to about 9.3% of the sample.

This TCR derives from an adult in good health. The sequence joins TRBV7-2 to TRBJ1-6, with the D gene call left open. This specimen was peripheral blood, taken on day 0 of AZD1222 vaccination. At the DNA level, the sequence is TGTGCCAGCAGCTTAGAAGTAGATAATTCACCCCTCCACTTT. Protein translation: CASSLEVDNSPLHF.